This TCR beta chain was obtained from a study of T-cell memory formation after mild COVID-19. One entry per CDR3 protein, called by TCRdb with MiXCR from the 5' RACE reads. The table shows about 560,000 distinct CDR3 sequences, with roughly 17% occurring only once. This clonotype was obtained from an adult woman who had mild COVID-19 (a few samples of this study predate the infection). Cell type and time point are not known. Sequencing input: PBMCs or a T cell subset sorted from them (not recorded which).

The CDR3 reads CASSFGQDADTQYF. CDR3 DNA: TGCGCCAGCAGCTTCGGACAGGACGCGGATACGCAGTATTTT. The chain recombines TRBV5-1 with TRBJ2-3, with TRBD1 matching 7 bases. The germline V gene has CDR1 SGHRS and CDR2 YFSETQ. Trimming took 2 bases from V and 6 from J; bases not matched to a gene: 6. CDR3 size: 14 residues.